These T cell receptor beta chains were read from a single sample in a study of CD8+ T cells in alopecia areata. TCRdb's copy holds only in-frame clones and misses some; the assay was immunoSEQ multiplex PCR. Of 120,000 or so clones in the sample, 58% were seen once. Sample: CD4+ T cells sorted from blood, taken at week 0. These receptors were collected from a human donor with alopecia areata. CDR3s include the opening cysteine and the closing phenylalanine or tryptophan. A D gene is named only where the DNA matches it firmly. Expanded clones are given a class, and other clones once, few, many or no size at all.

TRBJ2-2 TRBV11-2 TRBD2 - TGTGCCAGCAGCTTCGGACTAGCGGGGGGTACCGGGGAGCTGTTTTTT CASSFGLAGGTGELFF
TRBJ2-1 TRBV9 - - TGTGCCAGCAGCGTATTACCTGAATACAATGAGCAGTTCTTC CASSVLPEYNEQFF
TRBJ2-3 TRBV5-1 - - TGCGCCAGCAGCTTGTTTTCGGCAAGCACAGATACGCAGTATTTT CASSLFSASTDTQYF
TRBJ2-2 TRBV28 - once TGTGCCAGCAGTTTCAGGGATCCCGGGGAGCTGTTTTTT CASSFRDPGELFF
TRBJ1-1 TRBV20-1 - - TGCAGTGCTAGAGATTACACTGAAGCTTTCTTT CSARDYTEAFF
TRBJ2-7 TRBV4-3 - - TGCGCCAGCAGCCAAGCGGATCCCGTCGCGGGCGAGCAGTACTTC CASSQADPVAGEQYF
TRBJ1-6 TRBV5-1 - - TGCGCCAGCAGCTTGGGGGGCAGGGAATATTCACCCCTCCACTTT CASSLGGREYSPLHF
TRBJ2-5 TRBV5-1 - - TGCGCCAGCAGCGCCAACACTGACAGTCTGGAGACCCAGTACTTC CASSANTDSLETQYF
TRBJ2-7 TRBV5-1 TRBD2 few TGCGCCAGCAGCCCCGGGACTAGCGACGACGAGCAGTACTTC CASSPGTSDDEQYF
TRBJ2-2 TRBV30 - few TGTGCCTGGAGGGCGAACACCGGGGAGCTGTTTTTT CAWRANTGELFF
TRBJ1-5 TRBV2 TRBD1 - TGTGCCAGCAGTGAAAGGGACAGGGTAAATCAGCCCCAGCATTTT CASSERDRVNQPQHF
TRBJ2-3 TRBV5-1 TRBD2 - TGCGCCAGCAGCTTGGAGCGGGGGGCCCTCACAGATACGCAGTATTTT CASSLERGALTDTQYF
TRBJ2-7 TRBV27 - - TGTGCCAGCAGCTTCTCTTGGACGGAAGCCTACGAGCAGTACTTC CASSFSWTEAYEQYF
TRBJ2-5 TRBV30 TRBD2 - TGTGCCTGGAGTATCGGGCTAGCGGGAGGGGGGCAAGAGACCCAGTACTTC CAWSIGLAGGGQETQYF
TRBJ2-5 TRBV15 TRBD1 - TGTGCCACCTGGGACAGGGGGTTGGAGACCCAGTACTTC CATWDRGLETQYF
TRBJ2-1 TRBV29-1 TRBD2 - TGCAGCGTTGCCGGACTAGCGGGGGCCTACAATGAGCAGTTCTTC CSVAGLAGAYNEQFF
TRBJ1-4 TRBV6-5 - - TGTGCCAGCAGTTACTCAAGGTGGGGGGGAAATGAAAAACTGTTTTTT CASSYSRWGGNEKLFF
TRBJ2-7 TRBV4-1 - - TGCGCCAGCAGCCAAGATTACCGAAGCTCCTACGAGCAGTACTTC CASSQDYRSSYEQYF
TRBJ1-5 TRBV19 - - TGTGCCAGTAGTATTTTCGGGCAGGCGGAGAGCAATCAGCCCCAGCATTTT CASSIFGQAESNQPQHF
TRBJ1-3 TRBV9 - few TGTGCCAGCAGTCGAAGAGAGACCATATATTTT CASSRRETIYF
TRBJ1-1 TRBV28 - - TGTGCCAGCAGTATAAGGGGCGGATACACTGAAGCTTTCTTT CASSIRGGYTEAFF
TRBJ1-5 TRBV10-3 - - TGTGCCATTTCGTCCCTGCCGGGCAATCAGCCCCAGCATTTT CAISSLPGNQPQHF
TRBJ2-3 TRBV2 - - TGTGCCAGCAGGGGACGTGGCACAGATACGCAGTATTTT CASRGRGTDTQYF
TRBJ2-7 TRBV29-1 TRBD1 - TGCAGCGTACGAACAGGGGGCTCCTCCTACGAGCAGTACTTC CSVRTGGSSYEQYF
TRBJ2-7 TRBV10-3 - - TGTGCCATCAGTAATTCGAAGCACAGCGGAACCTACGAGCAGTACTTC CAISNSKHSGTYEQYF
TRBJ1-1 TRBV25-1 - - TGTGCCAGCACCCCGAGCGGGAACACTGAAGCTTTCTTT CASTPSGNTEAFF
TRBJ2-3 TRBV7-3 - - TGTGCCAGCAGCTTATTAGGAGGGAGGCGGACAGATACGCAGTATTTT CASSLLGGRRTDTQYF
TRBJ2-1 TRBV25-1 - - TGTGCCAGCAGTGAGTATACTCAGGGGAATGAGCAGTTCTTC CASSEYTQGNEQFF